This T cell receptor beta chain was recorded in a study of blood T cell repertoires in COVID-19. About the study: Collection of acute and convalescent COVID-19 samples took place in the United States, Italy and Spain. PBMCs, B-cell-depleted T cells, or T cells provided the cDNA or gDNA that made up the material.

Seattle enrolled patients during active infection and tracked them longitudinally. The authors' processing: Nucleated cell counts were estimated from reference gene primer amplification. Clones were read by immunoSEQ multiplex PCR, and TCRdb kept only the in-frame ones, dropping some. That table furnishes V, J and clone size, whereas the DNA furnished D and trimming. The sample lists under 200,000 clones, around 74% seen once, with around 8.1% in the top ten. Germline loops: CDR1 LGHDT, CDR2 YNNKEL (reference sequence). Trimming took 2 bases from V and 2 from J, leaving 13 bases between them. The length of the CDR3 is 16 residues.

This chain uses TRBV3-1 (or the pseudogene TRBV3-2) with TRBJ1-3; perhaps TRBD1 as D (5 bases). The sequence was obtained from a woman between 55 and 75 years old with COVID-19, enrolled during active disease. The material sequenced was peripheral blood. CDR3 loop: CASSQFWQGPGNTIYF. The CDR3 DNA follows: TGTGCCAGCAGCCAATTCTGGCAGGGCCCTGGAAACACCATATATTTT.